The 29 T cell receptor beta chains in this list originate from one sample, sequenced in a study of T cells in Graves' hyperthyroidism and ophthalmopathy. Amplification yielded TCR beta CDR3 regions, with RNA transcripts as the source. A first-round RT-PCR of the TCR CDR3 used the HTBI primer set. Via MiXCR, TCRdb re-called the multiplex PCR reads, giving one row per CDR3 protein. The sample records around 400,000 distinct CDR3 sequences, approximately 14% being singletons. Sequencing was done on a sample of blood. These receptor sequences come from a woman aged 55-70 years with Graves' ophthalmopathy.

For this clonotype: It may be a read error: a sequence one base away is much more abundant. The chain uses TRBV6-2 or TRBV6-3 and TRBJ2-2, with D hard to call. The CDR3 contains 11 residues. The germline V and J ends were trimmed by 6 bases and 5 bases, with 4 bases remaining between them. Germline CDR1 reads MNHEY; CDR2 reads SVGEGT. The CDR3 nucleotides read TGTGCCAGCAGATGGACCGGGGAGCTGTTTTTT. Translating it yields CASRWTGELFF.

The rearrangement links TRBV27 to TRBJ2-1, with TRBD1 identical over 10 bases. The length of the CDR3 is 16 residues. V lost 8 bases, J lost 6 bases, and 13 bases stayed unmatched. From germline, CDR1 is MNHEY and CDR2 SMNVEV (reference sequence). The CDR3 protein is CASQGDRGRGLNEQFF. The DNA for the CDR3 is TGTGCCAGCCAGGGGGACAGGGGAAGGGGGCTCAATGAGCAGTTCTTC.

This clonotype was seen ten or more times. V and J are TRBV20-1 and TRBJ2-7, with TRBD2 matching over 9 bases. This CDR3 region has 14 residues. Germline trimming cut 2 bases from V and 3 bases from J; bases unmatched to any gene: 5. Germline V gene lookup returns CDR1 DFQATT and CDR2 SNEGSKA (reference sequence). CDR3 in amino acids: CSARFGGRGYEQYF. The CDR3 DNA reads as TGCAGTGCTAGATTCGGCGGGAGGGGCTACGAGCAGTACTTC.

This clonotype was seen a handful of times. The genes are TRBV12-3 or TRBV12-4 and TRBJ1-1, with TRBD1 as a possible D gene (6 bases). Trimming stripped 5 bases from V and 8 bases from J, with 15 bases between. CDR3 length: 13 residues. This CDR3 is CASSRGAGGEAFF. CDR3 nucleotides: TGTGCCAGCAGTCGGGGGGCCGGTGGGGAAGCTTTCTTT.

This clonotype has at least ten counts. The CDR3: CASSLSGDLREQYF. The CDR3 DNA is TGTGCCAGCAGCTTGTCTGGGGATCTGCGCGAGCAGTACTTC. This chain uses TRBV11-2 with TRBJ2-7; D is unresolved. CDR1 is SGHAT, CDR2 FQNNGV, per germline. V lost 3 bases, J lost 6 bases, and 15 bases lay in between. CDR3 length: 14 residues. The whole variable domain, remainder taken from reference TRBV11-2 and TRBJ2-7, is EAGVAQSPRYKIIEKRQSVAFWCNPISGHATLYWYQQILGQGPKLLIQFQNNGVVDDSQLPKDRFSAERLKGVDSTLKIQPAKLEDSAVYLCASSLSGDLREQYFGPGTRLTVT.

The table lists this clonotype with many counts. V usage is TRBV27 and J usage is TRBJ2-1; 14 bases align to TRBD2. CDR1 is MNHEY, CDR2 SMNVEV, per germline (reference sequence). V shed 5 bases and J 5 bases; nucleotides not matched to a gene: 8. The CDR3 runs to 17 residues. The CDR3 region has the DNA TGTGCCAGCAGTATCCCGGGACTAGCGGGGGAGAACAATGAGCAGTTCTTC. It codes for CASSIPGLAGENNEQFF.

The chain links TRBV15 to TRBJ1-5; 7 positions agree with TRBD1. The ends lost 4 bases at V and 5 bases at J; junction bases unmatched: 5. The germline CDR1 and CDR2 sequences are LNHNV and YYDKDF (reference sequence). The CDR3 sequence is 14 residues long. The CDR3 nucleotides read TGTGCCACCAGCAAGCAGGGGGATCATCAGCCCCAGCATTTT. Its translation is CATSKQGDHQPQHF.

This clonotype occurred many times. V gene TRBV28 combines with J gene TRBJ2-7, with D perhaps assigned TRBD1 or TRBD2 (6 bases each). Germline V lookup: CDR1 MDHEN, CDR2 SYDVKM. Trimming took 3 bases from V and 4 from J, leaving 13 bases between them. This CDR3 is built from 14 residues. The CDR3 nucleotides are TGTGCCAGCAGTTTCGGTGGGGGGCGGTACGAGCAGTACTTC. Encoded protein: CASSFGGGRYEQYF.

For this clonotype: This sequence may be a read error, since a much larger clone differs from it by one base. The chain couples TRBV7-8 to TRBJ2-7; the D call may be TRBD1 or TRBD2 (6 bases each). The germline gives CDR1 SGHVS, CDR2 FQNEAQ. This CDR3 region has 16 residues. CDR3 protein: CAISPHESGGRSEQYF. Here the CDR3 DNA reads TGTGCCATCAGCCCCCACGAAAGTGGGGGGCGGTCCGAGCAGTACTTC.

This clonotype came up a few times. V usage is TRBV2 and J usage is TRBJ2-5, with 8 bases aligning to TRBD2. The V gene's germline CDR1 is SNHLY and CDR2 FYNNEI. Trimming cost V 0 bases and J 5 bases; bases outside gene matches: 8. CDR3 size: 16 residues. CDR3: CASSEALAAPRETQYF. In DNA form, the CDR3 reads TGTGCCAGCAGTGAAGCACTAGCGGCCCCTAGGGAGACCCAGTACTTC.

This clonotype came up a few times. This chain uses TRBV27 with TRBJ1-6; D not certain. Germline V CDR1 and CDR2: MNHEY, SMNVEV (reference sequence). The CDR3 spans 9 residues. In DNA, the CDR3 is TGTCCCCGCGATTCACCCCTCCACTTT. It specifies CPRDSPLHF.

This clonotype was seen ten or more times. The CDR3 loop is CASSFRQGATASTDTQYF. CDR3 DNA sequence: TGTGCCAGCAGTTTCCGACAGGGAGCAACCGCTAGCACAGATACGCAGTATTTT. The chain couples TRBV28 to TRBJ2-3; TRBD1 aligns across 7 bases. Germline V gene lookup returns CDR1 MDHEN and CDR2 SYDVKM. The ends lost 3 bases at V and 0 bases at J; junction bases unmatched: 12. The CDR3 spans 18 residues.

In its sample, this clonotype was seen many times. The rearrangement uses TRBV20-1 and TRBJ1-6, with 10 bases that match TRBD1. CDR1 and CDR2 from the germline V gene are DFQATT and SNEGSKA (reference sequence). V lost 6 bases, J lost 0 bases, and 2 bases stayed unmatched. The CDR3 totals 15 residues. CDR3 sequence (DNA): TGCAGTGCGAGGACAGGGGGCTCCTATAATTCACCCCTCCACTTT. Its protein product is CSARTGGSYNSPLHF.

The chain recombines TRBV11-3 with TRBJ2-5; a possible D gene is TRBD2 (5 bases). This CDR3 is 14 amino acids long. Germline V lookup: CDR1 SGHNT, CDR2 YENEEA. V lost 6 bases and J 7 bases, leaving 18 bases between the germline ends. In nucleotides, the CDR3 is TGTGCCAGCAGTATGGACTCTTACATACGGACCCAGTACTTC. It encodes CASSMDSYIRTQYF.

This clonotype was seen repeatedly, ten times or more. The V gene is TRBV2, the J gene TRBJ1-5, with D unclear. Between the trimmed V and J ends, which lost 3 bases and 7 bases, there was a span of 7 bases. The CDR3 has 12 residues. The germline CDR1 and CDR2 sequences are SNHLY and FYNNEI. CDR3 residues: CASSDGGQPQHF. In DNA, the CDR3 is TGTGCCAGCAGTGACGGCGGGCAGCCCCAGCATTTT.

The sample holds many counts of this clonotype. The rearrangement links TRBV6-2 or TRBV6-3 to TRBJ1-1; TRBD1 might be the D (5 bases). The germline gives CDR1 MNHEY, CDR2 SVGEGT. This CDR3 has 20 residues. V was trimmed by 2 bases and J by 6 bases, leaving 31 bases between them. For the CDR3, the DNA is TGTGCCAGCAGTTACCCCACATCCTTTAGCGGGACGAGAGATGGCCCTGAAGCTTTCTTT. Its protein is CASSYPTSFSGTRDGPEAFF.

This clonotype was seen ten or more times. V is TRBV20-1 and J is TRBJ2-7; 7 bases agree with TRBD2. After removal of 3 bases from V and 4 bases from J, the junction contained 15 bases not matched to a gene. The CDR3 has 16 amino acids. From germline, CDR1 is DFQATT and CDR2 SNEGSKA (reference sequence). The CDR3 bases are TGCAGTGCTAGGGGAGACAGAGCGGCGGGAGTGTACGAGCAGTACTTC. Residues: CSARGDRAAGVYEQYF.

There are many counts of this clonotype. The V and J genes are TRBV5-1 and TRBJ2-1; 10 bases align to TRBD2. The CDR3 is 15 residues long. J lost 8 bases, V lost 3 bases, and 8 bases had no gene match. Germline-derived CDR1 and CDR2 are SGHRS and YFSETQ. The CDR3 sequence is CASSSSGRVWDEQFF. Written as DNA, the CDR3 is TGCGCCAGCAGCTCCAGCGGGAGGGTGTGGGATGAGCAGTTCTTC. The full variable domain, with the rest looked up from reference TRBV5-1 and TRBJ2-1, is KAGVTQTPRYLIKTRGQQVTLSCSPISGHRSVSWYQQTPGQGLQFLFEYFSETQRNKGNFPGRFSGRQFSNSRSEMNVSTLELGDSALYLCASSSSGRVWDEQFFGPGTRLTVL.

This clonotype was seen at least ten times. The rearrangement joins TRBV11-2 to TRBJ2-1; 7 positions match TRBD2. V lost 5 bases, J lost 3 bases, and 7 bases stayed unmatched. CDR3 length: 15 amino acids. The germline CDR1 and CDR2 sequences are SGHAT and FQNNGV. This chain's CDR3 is CASSLRGTIYNEQFF. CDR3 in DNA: TGTGCCAGCAGCCTTAGAGGGACTATCTACAATGAGCAGTTCTTC. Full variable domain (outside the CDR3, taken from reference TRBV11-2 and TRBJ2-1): EAGVAQSPRYKIIEKRQSVAFWCNPISGHATLYWYQQILGQGPKLLIQFQNNGVVDDSQLPKDRFSAERLKGVDSTLKIQPAKLEDSAVYLCASSLRGTIYNEQFFGPGTRLTVL.

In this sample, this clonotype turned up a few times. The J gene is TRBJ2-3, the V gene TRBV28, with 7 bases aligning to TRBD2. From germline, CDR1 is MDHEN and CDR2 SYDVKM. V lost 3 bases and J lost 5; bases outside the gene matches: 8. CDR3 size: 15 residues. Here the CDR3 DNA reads TGTGCCAGCAGTTTTGGGAGCGGGATTGTAGATACGCAGTATTTT. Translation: CASSFGSGIVDTQYF. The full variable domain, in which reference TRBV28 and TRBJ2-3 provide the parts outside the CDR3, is DVKVTQSSRYLVKRTGEKVFLECVQDMDHENMFWYRQDPGLGLRLIYFSYDVKMKEKGDIPEGYSVSREKKERFSLILESASTNQTSMYLCASSFGSGIVDTQYFGPGTRLTVL.

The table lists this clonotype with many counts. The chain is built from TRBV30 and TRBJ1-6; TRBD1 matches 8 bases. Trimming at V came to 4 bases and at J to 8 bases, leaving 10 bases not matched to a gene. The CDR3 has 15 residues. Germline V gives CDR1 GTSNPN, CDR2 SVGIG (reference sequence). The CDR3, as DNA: TGTGCCTGGACGACGCAGGACAGGGCTGATTCACCCCTCCACTTT. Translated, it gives CAWTTQDRADSPLHF. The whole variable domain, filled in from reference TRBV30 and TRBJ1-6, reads SQTIHQWPATLVQPVGSPLSLECTVEGTSNPNLYWYRQAAGRGLQLLFYSVGIGQISSEVPQNLSASRPQDRQFILSSKKLLLSDSGFYLCAWTTQDRADSPLHFGNGTRLTVT.

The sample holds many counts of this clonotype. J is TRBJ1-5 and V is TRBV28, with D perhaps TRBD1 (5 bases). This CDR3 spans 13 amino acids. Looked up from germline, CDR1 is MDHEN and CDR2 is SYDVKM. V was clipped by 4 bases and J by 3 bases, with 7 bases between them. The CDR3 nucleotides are TGTGCCAGCAGTTCAGGGAACAATCAGCCCCAGCATTTT. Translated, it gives CASSSGNNQPQHF.

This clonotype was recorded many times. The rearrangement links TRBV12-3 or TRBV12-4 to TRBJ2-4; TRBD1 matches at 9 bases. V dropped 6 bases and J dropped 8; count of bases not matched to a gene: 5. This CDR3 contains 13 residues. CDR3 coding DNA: TGTGCCAGCAGGGGGACAGGGAAGGACATTCAGTACTTC. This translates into CASRGTGKDIQYF.

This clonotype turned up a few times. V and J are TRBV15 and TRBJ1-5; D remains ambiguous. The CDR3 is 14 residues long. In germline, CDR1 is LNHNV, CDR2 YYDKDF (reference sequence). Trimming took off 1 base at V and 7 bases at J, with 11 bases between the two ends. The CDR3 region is CATSRGGGEQPQHF. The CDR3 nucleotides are TGTGCCACCAGCAGAGGAGGAGGAGAGCAGCCCCAGCATTTT.

The CDR3, as DNA: TGCAGCGTCGGCGGGACGGGGGGTTACAATGAGCAGTTCTTC. It encodes CSVGGTGGYNEQFF. The chain employs TRBV29-1 and TRBJ2-1, with TRBD2 matching over 7 bases. Unmatched junction bases numbered 9, after V lost 6 bases and J lost 4 bases. The V gene's germline CDR1 is SQVTM and CDR2 ANQGSEA. This CDR3 region has 14 residues.

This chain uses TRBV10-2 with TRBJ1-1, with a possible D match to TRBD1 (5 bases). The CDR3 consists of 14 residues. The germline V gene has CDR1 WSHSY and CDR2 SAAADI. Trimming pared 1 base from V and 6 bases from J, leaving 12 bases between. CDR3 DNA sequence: TGCGCCAGCAGTGAGTGGGAAGGGGTACCTGAAGCTTTCTTT. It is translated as CASSEWEGVPEAFF.

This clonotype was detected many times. CDR3 DNA: TGTGCCAGCAGGTGGGACTCTCCAGGCTCCTACAATGAGCAGTTCTTC. Translation gives CASRWDSPGSYNEQFF. The chain recombines TRBV28 with TRBJ2-1; D possibly corresponds to TRBD2 (6 bases). Germline CDR1 reads MDHEN; CDR2 reads SYDVKM. The germline V and J ends were trimmed by 6 bases and 0 bases, with 15 bases remaining between them. The CDR3 extends over 16 amino acids.

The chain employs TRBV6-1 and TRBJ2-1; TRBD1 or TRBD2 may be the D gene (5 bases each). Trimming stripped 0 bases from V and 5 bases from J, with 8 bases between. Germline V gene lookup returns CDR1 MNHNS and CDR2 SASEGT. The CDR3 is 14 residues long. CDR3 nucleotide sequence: TGTGCCAGCAGTGAAGCGGGACGCAACAATGAGCAGTTCTTC. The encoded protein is CASSEAGRNNEQFF.

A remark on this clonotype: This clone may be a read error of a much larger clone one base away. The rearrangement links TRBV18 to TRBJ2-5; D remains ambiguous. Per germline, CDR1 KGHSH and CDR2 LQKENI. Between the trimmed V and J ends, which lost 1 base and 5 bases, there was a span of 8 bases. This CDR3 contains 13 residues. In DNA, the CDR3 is TGTGCCAGCTCACCACGGCTAGACGAGACCCAGTACTTC. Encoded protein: CASSPRLDETQYF.